This note documents a single T cell receptor beta chain sequence. The assay was immunoSEQ multiplex PCR, and TCRdb's table has in-frame clones only and misses some. The sample has about 3,400 clones, approximately 49% seen once. Trimming removed 5 bases from V and 8 bases from J, with 22 bases in between. CDR1 and CDR2 from the germline V gene are SGHNT and YENEEA. The CDR3 extends over 16 amino acids. These data come from a study of T cells in localized non-small cell lung cancer. Material: lymph node tissue, obtained before any cancer treatment. This TCR derives from a woman between 18 and 50 years old with stage I lung adenocarcinoma. This chain connects TRBV11-3 to TRBJ2-1; D possibly matches TRBD1 or TRBD2 (5 bases each). The CDR3 is CASSQRELVGPHEQFF. As DNA, the CDR3 is TGTGCCAGCAGCCAGAGGGAACTAGTGGGACCTCATGAGCAGTTCTTC.